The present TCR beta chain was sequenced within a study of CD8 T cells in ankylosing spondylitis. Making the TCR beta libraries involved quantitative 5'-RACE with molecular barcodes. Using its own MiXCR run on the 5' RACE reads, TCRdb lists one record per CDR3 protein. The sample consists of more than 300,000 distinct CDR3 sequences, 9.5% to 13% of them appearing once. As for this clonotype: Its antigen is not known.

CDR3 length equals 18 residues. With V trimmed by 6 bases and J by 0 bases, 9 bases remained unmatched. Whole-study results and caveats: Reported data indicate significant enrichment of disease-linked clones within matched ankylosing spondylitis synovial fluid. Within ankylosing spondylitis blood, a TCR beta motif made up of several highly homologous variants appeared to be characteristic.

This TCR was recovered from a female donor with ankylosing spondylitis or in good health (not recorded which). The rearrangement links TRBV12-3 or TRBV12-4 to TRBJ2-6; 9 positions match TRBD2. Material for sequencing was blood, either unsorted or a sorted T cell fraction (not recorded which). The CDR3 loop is CASRATSGKVSGANVLTF. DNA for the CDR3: TGTGCCAGCAGGGCGACTAGCGGCAAAGTCTCTGGGGCCAACGTCCTGACTTTC.